This T cell receptor (beta chain) was recorded in a study of cytomegalovirus exposure and HLA in healthy donors. Study-level results: It was shown in a later analysis that HLA-associated TCR beta chains were more clonally expanded than other, equally common chains.

A word on this clone: The antigen is not known.

Primers: 60 Vbeta forward and 13 Jbeta reverse. Produced via immunoSEQ multiplex PCR; TCRdb's table is partial and in-frame only. Of roughly 140,000 clones in the sample, around 65% were seen once. CDR1 is MDHEN and CDR2 is SYDVKM in the germline V gene. CDR3 length equals 13 residues. V was cut by 6 bases and J by 7 bases, with 15 bases left in between. The source is a woman in her thirties in good health and CMV-seropositive. Sequenced input: PBMCs. This rearrangement joins TRBV28 to TRBJ1-2, with D maybe TRBD1 (5 bases). CDR3 DNA sequence: TGTGCCAGCAGCCAAGCAACCGGGGGTGGCTACACCTTC. Translating it yields CASSQATGGGYTF.